Presented here are 29 T cell receptor beta chains from one specimen sequenced in a study of T-cell reconstitution after alpha-beta-depleted transplantation in children. This sample's TCRbeta library carried unique molecular identifier barcodes. TCRdb re-analysed the PCR reads in MiXCR, keeping a single row per CDR3 protein. The repertoire holds around 100,000 distinct CDR3 sequences, with 10% as singletons. The sequencing used PBMCs, collected before TCRalphabeta/CD19-depleted stem cell transplant. All receptors come from a boy between 2 and 10 years old with acute lymphoblastic leukemia, due to receive a stem cell transplant.

This clonotype was counted only a few times. The V gene is TRBV20-1, the J gene TRBJ2-3; weak D call: TRBD2 (5 bases). Germline CDR1 DFQATT, CDR2 SNEGSKA (reference sequence). This CDR3 has 13 residues. CDR3 in amino acids: CRVEGRSTDTQYF. For the CDR3, the DNA is TGCAGGGTCGAGGGCCGGAGCACAGATACGCAGTATTTT.

The chain has TRBV20-1 and TRBJ2-3; tentatively, D is TRBD2 (5 bases). This CDR3 spans 14 amino acids. V lost 2 bases and J 6 bases, leaving 15 bases between the germline ends. CDR1 DFQATT and CDR2 SNEGSKA come from the germline V gene (reference sequence). CDR3 in amino acids: CSARQSLEGDTQYF. The CDR3, as DNA: TGCAGTGCTAGACAAAGCTTAGAGGGTGATACGCAGTATTTT.

The chain couples TRBV20-1 to TRBJ1-5; D gene uncertain. The CDR3 extends over 15 amino acids. The ends were cut back, 0 bases at V and 2 bases at J, with 11 bases in the middle. Germline CDR1 DFQATT, CDR2 SNEGSKA (reference sequence). The CDR3 sequence is CSARDTQLGNQPQHF. DNA of the CDR3: TGCAGTGCTAGAGATACACAGCTGGGCAATCAGCCCCAGCATTTT.

The rearrangement uses TRBV4-2 and TRBJ2-4; D not certain. This CDR3 has 18 amino acids. With 0 bases removed from V and 0 bases from J, the gap between germline ends came to 15 bases. Germline V gene lookup returns CDR1 LGHNA and CDR2 YNFKEQ. The CDR3 loop reads CASSQDMGLGLAKNIQYF. In DNA, the CDR3 is TGTGCCAGCAGCCAAGATATGGGGTTGGGGTTAGCCAAAAACATTCAGTACTTC.

This clonotype was detected only a few times. The chain combines TRBV29-1 with TRBJ1-2, with D tentatively TRBD1 (5 bases). Trimming pared 7 bases from V and 4 bases from J, leaving 25 bases between. The length of the CDR3 is 16 residues. Germline loops: CDR1 SQVTM, CDR2 ANQGSEA. Written as DNA, the CDR3 is TGCAGCGGGGGGGACGGCGGGTCTCCCCCAATCTATGGCTACACCTTC. Protein product: CSGGDGGSPPIYGYTF. The variable domain in full, completed from reference TRBV29-1 and TRBJ1-2, reads SAVISQKPSRDICQRGTSLTIQCQVDSQVTMMFWYRQQPGQSLTLIATANQGSEATYESGFVIDKFPISRPNLTFSTLTVSNMSPEDSSIYLCSGGDGGSPPIYGYTFGSGTRLTVV.

The chain is built from TRBV5-6 and TRBJ1-5; D not resolved. The CDR3 has 14 amino acids. The germline V gene has CDR1 SGHDT and CDR2 YYEEEE. Trimming shortened V by 3 bases and J by 7 bases, and 14 bases separated the two germline ends. CDR3 coding DNA: TGTGCCAGCAGCTCAGACCCGGTCGGGCAGCCCCAGCATTTT. As protein: CASSSDPVGQPQHF.

The V call is TRBV14, the J call TRBJ2-1; TRBD2 aligns across 13 bases. This CDR3 spans 18 amino acids. Germline assignment: CDR1 SGHDN and CDR2 FVKESK. After removal of 1 base from V and 2 bases from J, the junction contained 5 bases not matched to a gene. CDR3 nucleotides: TGTGCCAGCAGCCAAGCCCCCGGGACTAGCGGGACCTACAATGAGCAGTTCTTC. Its protein product is CASSQAPGTSGTYNEQFF.

Only a few counts were recorded for this clonotype. The V and J genes are TRBV6-1 and TRBJ2-7, with D possibly matching TRBD2 (6 bases). Trimming shortened V by 6 bases and J by 2 bases, and 17 bases separated the two germline ends. CDR3 length: 15 amino acids. The germline gives CDR1 MNHNS, CDR2 SASEGT. CDR3 DNA sequence: TGTGCCAGCAGCTTCGGCACCGGGAGAGCCTACGAGCAGTACTTC. It is translated as CASSFGTGRAYEQYF.

In its sample, this clonotype is medium-sized. V gene TRBV9 combines with J gene TRBJ2-7; TRBD1 matches 10 bases. The CDR3 consists of 13 residues. Germline-derived CDR1 and CDR2 are SGDLS and YYNGEE. J was trimmed by 4 bases and V by 3 bases; bases with no gene match: 1. CDR3 DNA sequence: TGTGCCAGCAGCGGACAGGGGGCTTACGAGCAGTACTTC. Protein sequence: CASSGQGAYEQYF.

V is TRBV12-3 or TRBV12-4 and J is TRBJ2-1; 8 bases match TRBD2. Trimming took 6 bases from V and 6 from J; bases not matched to a gene: 7. The CDR3 totals 14 residues. As DNA, the CDR3 is TGTGCCAGCAGCAGAGCGGGAGCCCTCAATGAGCAGTTCTTC. This encodes CASSRAGALNEQFF.

This clonotype came up a few times. V gene TRBV20-1 combines with J gene TRBJ2-7, with 11 positions matching TRBD2. Germline V gives CDR1 DFQATT, CDR2 SNEGSKA (reference sequence). This CDR3 has 15 residues. With 5 bases clipped from V and 3 bases from J, the junction kept 9 bases outside the gene matches. The CDR3 DNA sequence: TGCAGTGCTCGACCTTCACTAGCGGGAGACTACGAGCAGTACTTC. It yields the protein CSARPSLAGDYEQYF.

The chain uses TRBV5-6 and TRBJ1-5; possible D gene TRBD1, 5 bases. There are 16 residues in the CDR3. The V gene's germline CDR1 is SGHDT and CDR2 YYEEEE. Between the trimmed V and J ends, which lost 3 bases and 4 bases, there was a span of 17 bases. Written as DNA, the CDR3 is TGTGCCAGCAGCTCCCTCGGGACGGCCCTAAATCAGCCCCAGCATTTT. It specifies CASSSLGTALNQPQHF.

There are a few counts of this clonotype. The chain employs TRBV5-5 and TRBJ2-7; a possible D gene is TRBD2 (6 bases). V lost 0 bases and J lost 6, with 16 bases in between. CDR3 length: 15 amino acids. The germline V gene has CDR1 SGHKS and CDR2 YYEKEE (reference sequence). This CDR3 is CASSLVGGTSIEQYF. In DNA, the CDR3 is TGTGCCAGCAGCTTGGTGGGGGGTACGAGCATCGAGCAGTACTTC.

The rearrangement links TRBV7-6 to TRBJ2-2, with TRBD2 as a possible D gene (7 bases). Germline V gene lookup returns CDR1 SGHVS and CDR2 FNYEAQ. This CDR3 is built from 16 residues. V lost 3 bases, J lost 4 bases, and 15 bases lay in between. DNA for the CDR3: TGTGCCAGCAGCTTTGGGGGCGGCGGGGGCACCGGGGAGCTGTTTTTT. Translation: CASSFGGGGGTGELFF.

This clonotype was counted ten times or more. The rearrangement links TRBV5-1 to TRBJ1-4; D not resolved. The ends were cut back, 0 bases at V and 7 bases at J, with 16 bases in the middle. Germline V gene lookup returns CDR1 SGHRS and CDR2 YFSETQ. CDR3 size: 16 residues. The CDR3 reads CASSLGSTSRSEKLFF. As DNA, the CDR3 is TGCGCCAGCAGCTTGGGGTCGACAAGCCGGAGTGAAAAACTGTTTTTT. Combining the CDR3 with reference TRBV5-1 and TRBJ1-4 gives the whole variable domain KAGVTQTPRYLIKTRGQQVTLSCSPISGHRSVSWYQQTPGQGLQFLFEYFSETQRNKGNFPGRFSGRQFSNSRSEMNVSTLELGDSALYLCASSLGSTSRSEKLFFGSGTQLSVL.

Only a few counts were recorded for this clonotype. The chain has TRBV20-1 and TRBJ1-5; weak D call: TRBD1 (6 bases). With 4 bases removed from V and 3 bases from J, the gap between germline ends came to 13 bases. CDR3 length equals 14 residues. Germline CDR1 DFQATT, CDR2 SNEGSKA (reference sequence). The CDR3 DNA sequence: TGCAGTGCTATAGGGGGAGGTAACAATCAGCCCCAGCATTTT. This codes for CSAIGGGNNQPQHF.

The rearrangement links TRBV5-1 to TRBJ2-5; D uncertain. With 0 bases removed from V and 3 bases from J, the gap between germline ends came to 6 bases. Germline V gives CDR1 SGHRS, CDR2 YFSETQ. CDR3 size: 13 residues. The CDR3 sequence is CASSLAQKETQYF. The CDR3 region has the DNA TGCGCCAGCAGCTTGGCCCAGAAAGAGACCCAGTACTTC.

This sequence joins TRBV5-1 and TRBJ2-7, with D possibly being TRBD2 (7 bases). The CDR3 runs to 14 residues. Germline CDR1 is SGHRS and CDR2 is YFSETQ. V lost 5 bases, J lost 5 bases, and 17 bases lay in between. The CDR3 coding sequence is TGCGCCAGCAGAGGGGGGGGATTGGGGAACGAGCAGTACTTC. It codes for CASRGGGLGNEQYF.

The rearrangement uses TRBV7-6 and TRBJ2-7; 8 nucleotides line up with TRBD1. Per the germline V gene, CDR1 is SGHVS and CDR2 is FNYEAQ. This CDR3 is built from 13 residues. V gave up 4 bases and J gave up 5 bases; unmatched junction bases: 4. The CDR3 sequence: CASSSDRADEQYF. CDR3 sequence (DNA): TGTGCCAGCAGCTCGGACAGGGCAGACGAGCAGTACTTC.

This clonotype was counted between two and nine times. The chain's CDR3 is CASSFGNSGANVLTF. In DNA, the CDR3 is TGTGCCAGCAGCTTCGGAAACTCTGGGGCCAACGTCCTGACTTTC. The chain employs TRBV7-9 and TRBJ2-6; D is unresolved. Trimming left V 3 bases short and J 0 bases short, with 6 bases between. There are 15 residues in the CDR3. The germline gives CDR1 SEHNR, CDR2 FQNEAQ (reference sequence).

This clonotype rates as medium-sized. The chain uses TRBV29-1 and TRBJ2-3; no definite D call. The CDR3 covers 10 residues. V was pared by 4 bases and J by 14 bases, with 13 bases between. CDR1 is SQVTM and CDR2 is ANQGSEA in the germline V gene. The CDR3 is CSVVVVETYF. CDR3 in DNA: TGCAGCGTTGTTGTGGTAGAAACGTATTTT.

This clonotype was counted at least ten times. The J gene is TRBJ1-1, the V gene TRBV5-5, with a weak D call TRBD1 (5 bases). V was pared by 1 base and J by 8 bases, with 15 bases between. From germline, CDR1 is SGHKS and CDR2 YYEKEE (reference sequence). This CDR3 contains 14 residues. The CDR3 coding sequence is TGTGCCAGCAGCTTGATGGGGCAGTCCCCCGAAGCTTTCTTT. Protein: CASSLMGQSPEAFF.

This clonotype has just a few counts. V usage is TRBV18 and J usage is TRBJ2-1; TRBD2 matches at 11 bases. Germline lookup yields CDR1 KGHSH and CDR2 LQKENI. V trimming: 3 bases; J trimming: 5 bases; junction bases outside the gene matches: 18. This CDR3 contains 20 residues. The CDR3: CASSPVGSRLAGRGDNEQFF. In nucleotides, the CDR3 is TGTGCCAGCTCACCGGTGGGTAGCCGACTAGCGGGACGAGGAGACAATGAGCAGTTCTTC.

This rearrangement joins TRBV10-3 to TRBJ1-2, with 8 bases that match TRBD1. V shed 6 bases, J shed 4 bases, and the junction held 7 bases outside the gene matches. Germline assignment: CDR1 ENHRY and CDR2 SYGVKD. The CDR3 covers 14 residues. The chain's CDR3 is CAIRPRTGPYGYTF. The CDR3 nucleotides are TGTGCCATCAGGCCCAGGACAGGGCCCTATGGCTACACCTTC.

The rearrangement uses TRBV24-1 and TRBJ1-2, with 11 bases aligning to TRBD1. There are 16 residues in the CDR3. J lost 3 bases, V lost 4 bases, and 6 bases had no gene match. Germline V CDR1 and CDR2: KGHDR, SFDVKD. CDR3 in amino acids: CATSDAGQGVDYGYTF. As DNA, the CDR3 is TGTGCCACCAGTGACGCGGGACAGGGGGTGGACTATGGCTACACCTTC.

This clonotype was detected ten times or more. The genes are TRBV6-1 and TRBJ2-1; D might be TRBD2 (5 bases). Trimming removed 7 bases from V and 6 bases from J, with 19 bases in between. This CDR3 comprises 15 residues. CDR1 is MNHNS, CDR2 SASEGT, per germline. CDR3 region: CASNDWGVDRNEQFF. The CDR3 DNA is TGTGCCAGCAACGACTGGGGAGTCGATCGCAATGAGCAGTTCTTC.

This chain links TRBV30 with TRBJ2-3; TRBD2 might be the D (6 bases). Germline V lookup: CDR1 GTSNPN, CDR2 SVGIG (reference sequence). This CDR3 is built from 14 residues. The ends were cut back, 3 bases at V and 2 bases at J, with 12 bases in the middle. The CDR3 DNA is TGTGCCTGGAGGGACTACCATTTCACAGATACGCAGTATTTT. Protein sequence: CAWRDYHFTDTQYF.

This rearrangement joins TRBV7-8 to TRBJ1-4; tentative D call: TRBD1 (6 bases). The CDR3 extends over 15 amino acids. The germline V and J ends were trimmed by 7 bases and 4 bases, with 16 bases remaining between them. The germline CDR1 and CDR2 sequences are SGHVS and FQNEAQ. The CDR3 spells CASTKRGGDNEKLFF. The CDR3 DNA is TGTGCCAGCACCAAAAGAGGGGGAGATAATGAAAAACTGTTTTTT.

V is TRBV5-1 and J is TRBJ2-5; the D gene is possibly TRBD1 (5 bases). This CDR3 is 17 amino acids long. Per the germline V gene, CDR1 is SGHRS and CDR2 is YFSETQ. The V and J ends lost 0 bases and 4 bases respectively, with 19 bases between them. DNA of the CDR3: TGCGCCAGCAGCTTGGTCGTACCAATTCCTAGGGGAGAGACCCAGTACTTC. This sequence encodes CASSLVVPIPRGETQYF.